The T cell receptor beta chain described here comes from a study of human T cells and chemical hapten exposure. Study details: TCR yields per sample varied mostly from small pooled library volume differences.

The V and J ends lost 1 base and 3 bases respectively, with 10 bases between them. There are 14 residues in the CDR3. From germline, CDR1 is SGHAT and CDR2 FQNNGV. This clonotype came up a few times. Each cDNA molecule in the library carried unique molecular identifiers. Source study methods: Sequenced samples showed a median of approximately 100,000 TCRs each, with counts running from about 22,000 to 700,000. TCRdb reanalysed the 5' RACE reads using MiXCR and keeps one entry per CDR3 protein. The V and J calls reflect TCRdb's pipeline rather than the authors' work. The repertoire holds about 80,000 distinct CDR3 sequences, with roughly 8.4% as singletons. Total RNA was extracted from unfractionated whole blood.

The chain is built from TRBV11-2 and TRBJ2-7; perhaps TRBD1 as D (5 bases). This clonotype was sampled from a male donor in good health. CDR3 sequence (DNA): TGTGCCAGCAGCTTAGTAGCAGGGATCTACGAGCAGTACTTC. It translates to CASSLVAGIYEQYF. The entire variable domain, with the rest obtained from reference TRBV11-2 and TRBJ2-7, is as follows: EAGVAQSPRYKIIEKRQSVAFWCNPISGHATLYWYQQILGQGPKLLIQFQNNGVVDDSQLPKDRFSAERLKGVDSTLKIQPAKLEDSAVYLCASSLVAGIYEQYFGPGTRLTVT.